The 28 T cell receptor beta chains presented below share a single source sample, sequenced in a study of blood T cell repertoires in COVID-19. Only in-frame clones appear in the TCRdb table, and some are missing; sequencing was by immunoSEQ multiplex PCR. The table shows about 200,000 clones, with about 88% occurring only once. Sample: peripheral blood. The receptors stem from a man aged 45-65 years with COVID-19, enrolled during active disease.

The chain has TRBV11-2 and TRBJ1-6; D is undetermined. The germline gives CDR1 SGHAT, CDR2 FQNNGV. V was cut by 5 bases and J by 10 bases, with 21 bases left in between. This CDR3 region has 16 residues. The CDR3: CASSILRPRSGSPLHF. The CDR3 bases are TGTGCCAGCAGCATACTAAGGCCTCGTAGTGGCTCACCCCTCCACTTT.

The J gene is TRBJ1-2, the V gene TRBV27; the match to TRBD1 covers 8 bases. With V trimmed by 5 bases and J by 8 bases, 13 bases remained unmatched. This CDR3 spans 15 amino acids. Germline V lookup: CDR1 MNHEY, CDR2 SMNVEV (reference sequence). DNA of the CDR3: TGTGCCAGCAGTGGACAGGGTCTGCTTTACCAGGGCTACACCTTC. Protein sequence: CASSGQGLLYQGYTF.

The chain links TRBV7-3 to TRBJ2-5; TRBD1 is a possible D gene (5 bases). This CDR3 is 14 amino acids long. V was clipped by 1 base and J by 2 bases, with 8 bases between them. CDR1 is SGHTA and CDR2 is FQGTGA in the germline V gene. CDR3 in amino acids: CASSLNGQQETQYF. CDR3 bases: TGTGCCAGCAGCTTAAACGGACAACAAGAGACCCAGTACTTC. Full variable domain (rest looked up from reference TRBV7-3 and TRBJ2-5): GAGVSQTPSNKVTEKGKYVELRCDPISGHTALYWYRQSLGQGPEFLIYFQGTGAADDSGLPNDRFFAVRPEGSVSTLKIQRTERGDSAVYLCASSLNGQQETQYFGPGTRLLVL.

This clone was detected ten times or more. The genes are TRBV7-2 and TRBJ2-5, with 11 positions matching TRBD1. This CDR3 has 15 amino acids. The J segment lost 2 bases and the V segment lost 5 bases, leaving 4 bases of the junction unmatched. Germline CDR1 SGHTA, CDR2 FQGNSA. CDR3 loop: CASSPDRGRQETQYF. Here the CDR3 DNA reads TGTGCCAGCAGCCCGGACAGGGGGCGACAAGAGACCCAGTACTTC.

The chain employs TRBV3-1 (or the pseudogene TRBV3-2) and TRBJ2-7; tentatively, D is TRBD1 (5 bases). The CDR3 is 11 residues long. Germline V lookup: CDR1 LGHDT, CDR2 YNNKEL (reference sequence). Trimming removed 4 bases at V and 5 bases at J, with 6 bases between. CDR3 protein: CASSRRDEQYF. CDR3 sequence (DNA): TGTGCCAGCAGCCGCAGGGACGAGCAGTACTTC.

The chain uses TRBV30 and TRBJ1-2, with TRBD1 matching over 7 bases. This CDR3 has 20 residues. Germline assignment: CDR1 GTSNPN and CDR2 SVGIG (reference sequence). Germline trimming cut 2 bases from V and 6 bases from J; bases unmatched to any gene: 27. CDR3 region: CAWSPLYRDSARGRLNGYTF. CDR3 sequence (DNA): TGTGCCTGGAGTCCTTTGTATCGGGACAGTGCGAGAGGGCGGTTGAATGGCTACACCTTC.

The rearrangement joins TRBV6-5 to TRBJ2-5; possibly TRBD2 for D (5 bases). The CDR3 totals 12 residues. Trimming left V 8 bases short and J 5 bases short, with 12 bases between. CDR1 MNHEY and CDR2 SVGAGI come from the germline V gene. CDR3 sequence (DNA): TGTGCCAGCCGGTCCTGGGAGGAGACCCAGTACTTC. Encoded protein: CASRSWEETQYF.

This rearrangement joins TRBV7-3 to TRBJ2-3; 8 bases fit TRBD1. The CDR3 consists of 17 residues. CDR1 SGHTA and CDR2 FQGTGA come from the germline V gene. V gave up 1 base and J gave up 1 base; unmatched junction bases: 7. The CDR3 reads CASSLSSRGHGTDTQYF. The CDR3, as DNA: TGTGCCAGCAGCTTAAGTTCCAGGGGGCATGGCACAGATACGCAGTATTTT.

This clone came up once. The chain joins TRBV24-1 to TRBJ2-1; possible D gene TRBD1, 6 bases. Germline assignment: CDR1 KGHDR and CDR2 SFDVKD. This CDR3 is built from 13 residues. Trimming removed 5 bases at V and 5 bases at J, with 9 bases between. CDR3 DNA sequence: TGTGCCACCAGTGGTGACAGGCACAATGAGCAGTTCTTC. Its translation is CATSGDRHNEQFF.

The chain combines TRBV19 with TRBJ2-1; 7 nucleotides agree with TRBD1. Germline assignment: CDR1 LNHDA and CDR2 SQIVND (reference sequence). The CDR3 runs to 16 residues. The V and J ends lost 2 bases and 4 bases, in that order; junction bases with no gene match: 8. In DNA, the CDR3 is TGTGCCAGTAGTATAAACCCGGGACAGATATACAATGAGCAGTTCTTC. Amino acid sequence: CASSINPGQIYNEQFF.

The DNA for the CDR3 is TGTGCCAGCACGGGGGGGACTGAAGCTTTCTTT. Translating it yields CASTGGTEAFF. The chain links TRBV6-5 to TRBJ1-1, with D possibly TRBD1 on 5 matching bases. CDR3 length: 11 amino acids. Germline CDR1 MNHEY, CDR2 SVGAGI. V was clipped by 7 bases and J by 5 bases, with 8 bases between them.

This clone came up once. The rearrangement links TRBV3-1 (or the pseudogene TRBV3-2) to TRBJ1-5, with TRBD1 as a possible D gene (5 bases). V lost 0 bases and J 4 bases, leaving 10 bases between the germline ends. The CDR3 covers 15 residues. Per germline, CDR1 LGHDT and CDR2 YNNKEL (reference sequence). CDR3 DNA sequence: TGTGCCAGCAGCCAAGACCCTCCAGGGAATCAGCCCCAGCATTTT. It encodes CASSQDPPGNQPQHF.

The chain recombines TRBV3-1 (or the pseudogene TRBV3-2) with TRBJ1-6, with 10 bases aligning to TRBD1. V gave up 4 bases and J gave up 7 bases; unmatched junction bases: 7. Germline V gene data show CDR1 as LGHDT and CDR2 as YNNKEL (reference sequence). CDR3 length: 16 amino acids. The CDR3 sequence is CASSPRQGAKNSPLHF. The CDR3 nucleotides are TGTGCCAGCAGCCCAAGACAGGGGGCGAAAAATTCACCCCTCCACTTT.

The rearrangement uses TRBV18 and TRBJ2-6; TRBD1 matches at 7 bases. V was clipped by 5 bases and J by 0 bases; unmatched bases: 7. CDR1 is KGHSH, CDR2 LQKENI, per germline. The CDR3 totals 17 residues. The CDR3 region is CASSDRGQLSGANVLTF. CDR3 in DNA: TGTGCCAGCTCAGACCGGGGACAGCTCTCTGGGGCCAACGTCCTGACTTTC.

The chain links TRBV5-1 to TRBJ1-1, with a possible D match to TRBD1 (5 bases). The germline CDR1 and CDR2 sequences are SGHRS and YFSETQ. The length of the CDR3 is 14 residues. V lost 4 bases, J lost 1 base, and 11 bases lay in between. The DNA of the CDR3 is TGCGCCAGCAGCCCCCTCGGGGGGAACACTGAAGCTTTCTTT. This encodes CASSPLGGNTEAFF.

This clone is a singleton in its sample. The CDR3 is CASSVDPPRGWDTQYF. In nucleotides, the CDR3 is TGTGCCAGCAGCGTAGACCCCCCCCGCGGATGGGATACGCAGTATTTT. The genes are TRBV9 and TRBJ2-3; D ambiguous. The CDR3 length is 16 residues. V shed 0 bases and J shed 6 bases, with 17 bases lying between them. Germline-derived CDR1 and CDR2 are SGDLS and YYNGEE. The variable domain in full, with the rest retrieved from reference TRBV9 and TRBJ2-3, is DSGVTQTPKHLITATGQRVTLRCSPRSGDLSVYWYQQSLDQGLQFLIQYYNGEERAKGNILERFSAQQFPDLHSELNLSSLELGDSALYFCASSVDPPRGWDTQYFGPGTRLTVL.

The chain uses TRBV10-3 and TRBJ2-3, with 8 bases fitting TRBD1. V shed 6 bases, J shed 4 bases, and the junction held 9 bases outside the gene matches. CDR3 size: 15 residues. Germline loops: CDR1 ENHRY, CDR2 SYGVKD. The CDR3: CAISSGDRRPDTQYF. The CDR3 DNA reads TGTGCCATCAGCTCCGGGGACAGGCGGCCAGATACGCAGTATTTT.

The chain employs TRBV15 and TRBJ2-5; D is perhaps TRBD1 (6 bases). Trimming left V 1 base short and J 2 bases short, with 11 bases between. The CDR3 is 15 residues long. CDR1 is LNHNV and CDR2 is YYDKDF in the germline V gene (reference sequence). CDR3 protein: CATSRGGPSQETQYF. DNA of the CDR3: TGTGCCACCAGCAGAGGGGGGCCTAGTCAAGAGACCCAGTACTTC.

V is TRBV19 and J is TRBJ1-5, with 10 positions matching TRBD1. V trimming: 6 bases; J trimming: 2 bases; junction bases outside the gene matches: 10. The CDR3 has 17 residues. CDR1 and CDR2 from the germline V gene are LNHDA and SQIVND (reference sequence). DNA for the CDR3: TGTGCCAGTAGACGCGGACAGGGGGTTGCGGGCAATCAGCCCCAGCATTTT. Encoded protein: CASRRGQGVAGNQPQHF. The full variable domain, in which reference TRBV19 and TRBJ1-5 provide the parts outside the CDR3, is DGGITQSPKYLFRKEGQNVTLSCEQNLNHDAMYWYRQDPGQGLRLIYYSQIVNDFQKGDIAEGYSVSREKKESFPLTVTSAQKNPTAFYLCASRRGQGVAGNQPQHFGDGTRLSIL.

The chain has TRBV10-3 and TRBJ2-2; perhaps TRBD1 as D (6 bases). V shed 6 bases and J shed 5 bases, with 19 bases lying between them. Germline loops: CDR1 ENHRY, CDR2 SYGVKD. This CDR3 comprises 16 residues. DNA of the CDR3: TGTGCCATCAGGACTGACAGGCCGGGAAAAACCGGGGAGCTGTTTTTT. Translation: CAIRTDRPGKTGELFF.

The chain links TRBV27 to TRBJ2-5, with a tentative D call TRBD1 (6 bases). Between the trimmed V and J ends, which lost 0 bases and 5 bases, there was a span of 13 bases. Germline assignment: CDR1 MNHEY and CDR2 SMNVEV (reference sequence). The CDR3 length is 15 residues. CDR3: CASSLSGTSRETQYF. CDR3 coding DNA: TGTGCCAGCAGTTTATCGGGGACATCCCGGGAGACCCAGTACTTC.

V usage is TRBV18 and J usage is TRBJ2-5, with 9 positions matching TRBD1. This CDR3 contains 14 residues. Germline V gene sequence: CDR1 KGHSH, CDR2 LQKENI. V lost 5 bases, J lost 8 bases, and 9 bases stayed unmatched. CDR3 loop: CASSSRQGGATQYF. CDR3 coding DNA: TGTGCCAGCTCATCCCGACAGGGGGGAGCTACCCAGTACTTC.

This chain links TRBV3-1 (or the pseudogene TRBV3-2) with TRBJ1-2, with 7 bases that match TRBD1. The germline V gene encodes CDR1 LGHDT and CDR2 YNNKEL (reference sequence). Losses at the gene ends were 3 bases for V and 2 bases for J; bases not matched to a gene: 6. This CDR3 is built from 15 residues. The CDR3 DNA is TGTGCCAGCAGCCACCACCGGGACAGAAACTATGGCTACACCTTC. Amino acids: CASSHHRDRNYGYTF.

V gene TRBV5-6 combines with J gene TRBJ2-1; TRBD1 matches 10 bases. The CDR3 is 16 amino acids. Germline CDR1 is SGHDT and CDR2 is YYEEEE. Germline trimming cut 1 base from V and 6 bases from J; bases unmatched to any gene: 7. The CDR3 is CASSLLRQGAPNEQFF. The CDR3 coding sequence is TGTGCCAGCAGCTTGCTGCGACAGGGGGCCCCCAATGAGCAGTTCTTC.

The chain has TRBV20-1 and TRBJ2-7; 8 bases line up with TRBD2. V dropped 3 bases and J dropped 2; count of bases not matched to a gene: 6. Germline V lookup: CDR1 DFQATT, CDR2 SNEGSKA (reference sequence). The CDR3 totals 14 residues. The CDR3 nucleotides are TGCAGTGCTAGTCCCAGCGGGAGAGCCTACGAGCAGTACTTC. Translated: CSASPSGRAYEQYF.

This clone was seen more than once but under ten times. This chain connects TRBV9 to TRBJ1-6; TRBD1 is a possible D gene (5 bases). Germline loops: CDR1 SGDLS, CDR2 YYNGEE. The CDR3 has 14 amino acids. The V end was cut by 0 bases, the J end by 12 bases, with 13 bases between. Here the CDR3 reads CASSVGEGQVPLHF. The CDR3, as DNA: TGTGCCAGCAGCGTAGGGGAGGGGCAGGTACCCCTCCACTTT. The full variable domain, with the rest looked up from reference TRBV9 and TRBJ1-6, is DSGVTQTPKHLITATGQRVTLRCSPRSGDLSVYWYQQSLDQGLQFLIQYYNGEERAKGNILERFSAQQFPDLHSELNLSSLELGDSALYFCASSVGEGQVPLHFGNGTRLTVT.

The chain's CDR3 is CSVSGQGLTEAFF. The CDR3 coding sequence is TGCAGCGTTTCGGGACAGGGACTCACTGAAGCTTTCTTT. The gene calls are TRBV29-1 and TRBJ1-1, with 9 bases matching TRBD1. Germline CDR1 is SQVTM and CDR2 is ANQGSEA. V was clipped by 5 bases and J by 4 bases; unmatched bases: 5. The CDR3 runs 13 residues.

This chain joins TRBV27 and TRBJ2-1; 11 bases fit TRBD2. The CDR3 contains 15 residues. Germline V gene data show CDR1 as MNHEY and CDR2 as SMNVEV (reference sequence). J lost 6 bases, V lost 2 bases, and 3 bases had no gene match. For the CDR3, the DNA is TGTGCCAGCAGTTTAGAGACTAGCGGGATCAATGAGCAGTTCTTC. This codes for CASSLETSGINEQFF.